This T cell receptor beta chain derives from a study of CD8+CD57+ T cells in acquired aplastic anemia (dated by TCRdb to 2016 to 2018). At the level of the whole study: On average, sorted CD4+ and CD8+ cells yielded around 3.1 ug of extracted DNA, with a range of about 0.19 to 30 ug. A CD8+CD57+ expansion meant a frequency higher than the mean frequency seen in healthy subjects.

About this clonotype itself: This receptor's antigen is unknown. The sample holds no much larger clone one base away, and base qualities are not on file.

General study outcomes and caveats: No significant difference in CD8+ Simpson's diversity was found between patients and healthy controls (P=0.060). Roughly 29 CD8+ CDR3 sequences were found to be shared between patients and controls, but these sequences appeared to be highly expressed in patients and within the immunodominant clones of the patients.

Genomic DNA served as template for TCR beta VDJ combination and CDR3 sequence profiling. An Illumina HiSeq 2000 was the platform used for TCR repertoire sequencing. For the original study's pipeline: TRBV/TRBJ rearrangement plots, CDR3 size and DJ length profiles, and Simpson's diversity index were used to evaluate the repertoires. The most abundant DNA sequence in the deep sequencing data was taken as the immunodominant clone. CDR3 amino acid sequences were screened for sharing across subjects and compared with published repertoires and the VDJdb database. TCRdb cleaned the public reads at Q25 with fastp, built clones with MiXCR and kept in-frame beta chains. Every distinct CDR3 protein forms one entry, paired with its most common genes and DNA. The V and J calls were determined by TCRdb, not by the authors. The sample has about 160,000 distinct CDR3 sequences on record, 71% of them singletons. Approximately 48% of the sample is held by the ten biggest clonotypes.

The patients picked for sequencing were ones in whom flow cytometry had shown an expansion of CD8+CD57+ cells. Every patient had severe acquired aplastic anemia, diagnosed using the International Study of Aplastic Anemia and Agranulocytosis and Camitta criteria. No therapy had been received by the patients at the time of blood sampling. The study deep-sequenced TCR repertoires of sorted CD4+ and CD8+ blood T cells from severe aplastic anemia patients and healthy subjects. In the USA, patient enrollment took place under clinicaltrials.gov protocols 00001620, 01623167, 00001397, 00071045, 00081523 and 00961064. Ficoll-Paque density gradient centrifugation was used to isolate peripheral blood mononuclear cells. Before DNA was extracted, CD4+ and CD8+ T cells were sorted using either FACS or magnetic beads. V is pruned by 0 bases and J by 1 base, leaving 2 bases of the junction without a gene match. For CDR1 and CDR2, the germline V gene (reference sequence) lists DFQATT and SNEGSKA. The CDR3 holds 14 amino acids from the cysteine to the phenylalanine. The retained sequence is limited to the CDR3, 42 bases, with the frame set at the first base.

The chain is encoded by TRBV20-1 joined to TRBJ1-2, with 7 central nucleotides matching TRBD1. Sequencing input: sorted CD4+, CD8+, or CD8+CD57+ T cells (not recorded which) from PBMCs. This receptor was obtained from a human donor with aplastic anemia. The DNA is TGCAGTGCTAGAGAATGGGACAGTAACTATGGCTACACCTTC. Its protein reads: CSAREWDSNYGYTF.